This T cell receptor (beta chain) was found in a study of molecular identifiers for immune sequencing clone quantification. The CDR3 is 14 residues long. In germline, CDR1 is GTSNPN, CDR2 SVGIG (reference sequence). V lost 0 bases, J lost 0 bases, and 9 bases lay in between. Using 10%, 30% or 50% RNA, naive CD8 libraries were derived from approximately 20,000 to 1,000,000 sorted cells. Sorting selected naive CD8 T cells with a CD8+CD4-CCR7+CD45RA+ phenotype. Bulk TCR library preparation followed previously described methods with listed TCR primers. Each CDR3 protein gets one entry after TCRdb re-called the PCR reads with MiXCR. The table includes under 800,000 distinct CDR3 sequences, roughly 27% detected once. This clonotype was observed many times.

Sequenced: naive CD8+ T cells from blood, with Jurkat cell RNA spiked in. Subset specified: FACS-sorted CD8+CD4-CCR7+CD45RA+ naive T cells. This clonotype was sampled from a human donor in good health. Some libraries in this study had Jurkat cell RNA spiked in. This chain joins TRBV30 and TRBJ2-7, with TRBD2 as a possible D gene (6 bases). The CDR3 sequence is CAWSVSGSSYEQYF. Here the CDR3 DNA reads TGTGCCTGGAGTGTTAGCGGAAGCTCCTACGAGCAGTACTTC.